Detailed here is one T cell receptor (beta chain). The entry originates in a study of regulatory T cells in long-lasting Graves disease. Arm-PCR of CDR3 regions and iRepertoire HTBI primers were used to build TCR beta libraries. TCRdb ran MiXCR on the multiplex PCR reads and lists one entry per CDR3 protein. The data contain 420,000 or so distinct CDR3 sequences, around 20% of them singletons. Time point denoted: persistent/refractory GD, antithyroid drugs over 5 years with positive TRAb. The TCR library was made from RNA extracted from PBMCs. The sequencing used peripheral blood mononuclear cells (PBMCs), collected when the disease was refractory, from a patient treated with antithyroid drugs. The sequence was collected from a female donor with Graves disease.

DNA of the CDR3: TGTGCCAGCAGCGCAAACCCTACTAGCGGGAGACAGCGCGAGCAGTACTTC. Encoded protein: CASSANPTSGRQREQYF. V usage is TRBV5-4 and J usage is TRBJ2-7; 11 nucleotides agree with TRBD2. Germline values: CDR1 SGHNT, CDR2 YYREEE (reference sequence). This CDR3 has 17 residues. The junction had 15 bases not matched to a gene; V was cut back by 4 bases and J by 6 bases.